This T cell receptor (beta chain) was found in a study of T-cell reconstitution after alpha-beta-depleted transplantation in children. This clonotype showed up just a few times. The antigen is not known. Unique molecular identifiers were incorporated into the prepared TCRbeta library. TCRdb called the PCR reads again in MiXCR, with one record for every CDR3 protein. The sample lists about a million distinct CDR3 sequences, under 30% occurring once. Points from the study as a whole: Surviving recipient T cells and thymic progenitors underlay high day-60 TCRbeta diversity in some patients. By about two months after transplant, alpha-beta T cells reportedly arose from several hundred graft clones that had expanded. When one year had passed after transplant, most T-cell counts and diversity came from newly produced T cells.

The receptor comes from a boy in the first two years of life who had a stem cell transplant for SCID, so the T cells may come from the graft donor. Sequencing was performed on PBMCs, mostly from graft donor cells, taken 360 days after TCRalphabeta/CD19-depleted stem cell transplant.

DNA of the CDR3: TGTGCCAGCTCACCCGCCCGCGGGACCTACAATGAGCAGTTCTTC. Translation gives CASSPARGTYNEQFF. J is TRBJ2-1 and V is TRBV18, with D possibly matching TRBD2 (6 bases). V was shortened by 3 bases and J by 2 bases, with 11 bases between the two germline ends. The CDR3 totals 15 residues. CDR1 and CDR2 from the germline V gene are KGHSH and LQKENI.